One and the same sample provided the 9 T cell receptor beta chains below, sequenced in a study of blood T cells in healthy people across ages. The use of a sample-barcoded 5' primer and a J-beta primer mix characterized a second PCR of roughly 6 to 12 cycles. A single record per CDR3 protein comes from TCRdb applying MiXCR to the 5' RACE reads. The table shows hundreds of thousands of distinct CDR3 sequences, with about 30% occurring only once. The sequencing input was blood. These receptors originate from a woman older than 75 in good health.

Of note for this clonotype: A much larger clone is a single base away; this may be a read error. The chain's CDR3 is CAISQGASYNEQYF. CDR3 DNA: TGTGCCATCAGCCAGGGGGCTTCCTACAATGAGCAGTACTTC. The chain is built from TRBV10-3 and TRBJ2-1; 8 nucleotides match TRBD1. TRBJ2-7 explains the end of the DNA better; the J call may be wrong. There are 14 residues in the CDR3. Looked up from germline, CDR1 is ENHRY and CDR2 is SYGVKD.

A few counts support this clonotype. This chain links TRBV20-1 with TRBJ1-2, with D possibly matching TRBD1 (5 bases). The germline gives CDR1 DFQATT, CDR2 SNEGSKA (reference sequence). This CDR3 region has 11 residues. Trimming pared 6 bases from V and 13 bases from J, leaving 18 bases between. The CDR3 here is CSARKGQTCTF. CDR3 sequence (DNA): TGCAGTGCCAGAAAGGGGCAGACTTGCACCTTC.

This sequence joins TRBV16 and TRBJ1-1; unclear D gene. Looked up from germline, CDR1 is KGHSY and CDR2 is FQNENV. With 0 bases removed from V and 0 bases from J, the gap between germline ends came to 8 bases. The CDR3 is 15 residues long. The CDR3 region is CASSQSVQMNTEAFF. CDR3 sequence (DNA): TGTGCCAGCAGCCAATCAGTCCAGATGAACACTGAAGCTTTCTTT.

V usage is TRBV7-9 and J usage is TRBJ2-2; TRBD1 aligns across 12 bases. The CDR3 contains 15 residues. V lost 9 bases and J lost 7; bases outside the gene matches: 9. The V gene's germline CDR1 is SEHNR and CDR2 FQNEAQ (reference sequence). CDR3: CASIRGQGADGELFF. The CDR3 DNA reads TGTGCCAGTATTCGGGGACAGGGGGCCGACGGGGAGCTGTTTTTT.

This clonotype was counted at least ten times. This chain connects TRBV6-1 to TRBJ2-7; TRBD1 aligns across 11 bases. The ends lost 6 bases at V and 3 bases at J; junction bases unmatched: 13. The CDR3 runs 17 residues. Per germline, CDR1 MNHNS and CDR2 SASEGT. The CDR3 coding sequence is TGTGCCAGCAGGGCCGGGACAGGGGGTCTAATAATCTACGAGCAGTACTTC. Its translation is CASRAGTGGLIIYEQYF.

The chain couples TRBV3-1 to TRBJ2-1; 9 bases align to TRBD2. Trimming took 3 bases from V and 7 from J; bases not matched to a gene: 4. The CDR3 loop spans 14 amino acids. The germline CDR1 and CDR2 sequences are LGHDT and YNNKEL (reference sequence). The CDR3 spells CASSHAGGRNEQFF. CDR3 nucleotides: TGTGCCAGCAGCCACGCGGGGGGGCGAAATGAGCAGTTCTTC.

This clonotype was recorded at least ten times. The chain recombines TRBV20-1 with TRBJ2-3; the match to TRBD2 covers 10 bases. The CDR3 runs to 16 residues. Germline V gene lookup returns CDR1 DFQATT and CDR2 SNEGSKA (reference sequence). The V gene end was trimmed by 4 bases and the J gene end by 2 bases; junction bases not matched to a gene: 9. In nucleotides, the CDR3 is TGCAGTGCTATCATATCCCTAGCGGGGGACACAGATACGCAGTATTTT. It yields the protein CSAIISLAGDTDTQYF.

This chain uses TRBV29-1 with TRBJ2-1, with TRBD2 matching 13 bases. Germline lookup yields CDR1 SQVTM and CDR2 ANQGSEA. This CDR3 contains 17 residues. J was trimmed by 0 bases and V by 6 bases; bases with no gene match: 8. This chain's CDR3 is CSVGGLAGMSSYNEQFF. The CDR3 DNA follows: TGCAGCGTGGGGGGACTAGCGGGGATGAGCTCCTACAATGAGCAGTTCTTC.

This clonotype occurred many times. The V call is TRBV20-1, the J call TRBJ2-1, with 9 bases aligning to TRBD2. This CDR3 region has 12 residues. V was pared by 8 bases and J by 10 bases, with 9 bases of the junction left unmatched. Germline values: CDR1 DFQATT, CDR2 SNEGSKA (reference sequence). The DNA for the CDR3 is TGCAGTTTTGGCGGGGGGGTCAACGAGCAGTTCTTC. Encoded protein: CSFGGGVNEQFF.